This entry is about one T cell receptor beta chain. This sample was included in a study of blood T cell dynamics during melanoma immunotherapy. Across the whole study: Standard first-line treatment here was pembrolizumab or nivolumab plus ipilimumab in metastatic melanoma.

J was trimmed by 2 bases and V by 4 bases; bases with no gene match: 6. Germline V gives CDR1 MNHNS, CDR2 SASEGT. The CDR3 extends over 16 amino acids. Time point here: pre-treatment baseline. Sampling occurred pretreatment (T0) and at week 3 (W3), after cycle one of checkpoint blockade. Disease control meant complete response, partial response or stable disease at 12 weeks. Clones were sequenced by immunoSEQ multiplex PCR, and TCRdb holds only the in-frame ones, with some missing. The data show fewer than 8,000 clones, with 80% to 95% seen just once and around 13% held by the top ten. The specimen was cell-free DNA from blood, collected from a patient treated with checkpoint blockade. The chain has TRBV6-1 and TRBJ2-5; 11 bases fit TRBD1. The receptor was isolated from a human donor with melanoma. CDR3 region: CASSASDRGLQETQYF. CDR3 DNA: TGTGCCAGCAGTGCATCGGACAGGGGGCTACAAGAGACCCAGTACTTC.